This is a list of T cell receptor beta chains from one sample in a study of blood T cell repertoires in COVID-19. Sequencing used immunoSEQ multiplex PCR; TCRdb keeps in-frame clones, though not all of them. This sample carries about 240,000 clones, 60% to 75% of them seen once, and the ten largest clones take 3.3%. Sequencing input: peripheral blood. The receptors were gathered from a woman at least 80 years old with acute or convalescent COVID-19. Each CDR3 is given with its conserved first and last residue. Each record gives: CDR3 length, V gene, J gene, clone size, D gene, CDR3 protein, CDR3 DNA. D genes are given only for firm matches. Clone size is shown for a subset of rows, as once, few, many or a class of expanded clone.

length: 14
V: TRBV11-2
J: TRBJ1-2
size: once
D: .
CDR3: CASSLEAGPYGYTF
DNA: TGTGCCAGCAGCTTAGAGGCAGGGCCCTATGGCTACACCTTC

length: 14
V: TRBV5-1
J: TRBJ1-1
size: .
D: .
CDR3: CASSLTAINTEAFF
DNA: TGCGCCAGCAGCTTGACAGCTATTAACACTGAAGCTTTCTTT

length: 19
V: TRBV4-1
J: TRBJ2-2
size: .
D: TRBD1
CDR3: CASSQARRNRGTNTGELFF
DNA: TGCGCCAGCAGCCAAGCCCGTCGGAACAGGGGCACCAACACCGGGGAGCTGTTTTTT

length: 14
V: TRBV10-1
J: TRBJ1-1
size: .
D: .
CDR3: CASSESVWAPEAFF
DNA: TGCGCCAGCAGTGAGTCGGTTTGGGCTCCTGAAGCTTTCTTT

length: 13
V: TRBV11-3
J: TRBJ1-3
size: .
D: .
CDR3: CASSTGGGNTIYF
DNA: TGTGCCAGCAGCACCGGGGGAGGAAACACCATATATTTT

length: 14
V: TRBV6-2/TRBV6-3
J: TRBJ2-7
size: many
D: .
CDR3: CASSYSMSGYEQYF
DNA: TGTGCCAGCAGTTACTCGATGTCAGGGTACGAGCAGTACTTC

length: 15
V: TRBV5-5
J: TRBJ1-5
size: once
D: .
CDR3: CASSLAGGRNQPQHF
DNA: TGTGCCAGCAGCTTGGCGGGGGGAAGAAATCAGCCCCAGCATTTT

length: 15
V: TRBV5-4
J: TRBJ2-5
size: .
D: .
CDR3: CASTWGGGNQETQYF
DNA: TGTGCCAGCACCTGGGGGGGCGGAAACCAAGAGACCCAGTACTTC

length: 14
V: TRBV29-1
J: TRBJ2-7
size: .
D: TRBD2
CDR3: CSVSARTSGSPQYF
DNA: TGCAGCGTTTCTGCCCGGACTAGCGGGAGTCCACAGTACTTC

length: 12
V: TRBV14
J: TRBJ2-1
size: .
D: TRBD2
CDR3: CASSPLAGVVFF
DNA: TGTGCCAGCAGCCCCCTGGCGGGGGTGGTGTTCTTC

length: 14
V: TRBV19
J: TRBJ1-4
size: .
D: .
CDR3: CASRVGGPGEKLFF
DNA: TGTGCCAGTAGGGTGGGGGGGCCTGGTGAAAAACTGTTTTTT